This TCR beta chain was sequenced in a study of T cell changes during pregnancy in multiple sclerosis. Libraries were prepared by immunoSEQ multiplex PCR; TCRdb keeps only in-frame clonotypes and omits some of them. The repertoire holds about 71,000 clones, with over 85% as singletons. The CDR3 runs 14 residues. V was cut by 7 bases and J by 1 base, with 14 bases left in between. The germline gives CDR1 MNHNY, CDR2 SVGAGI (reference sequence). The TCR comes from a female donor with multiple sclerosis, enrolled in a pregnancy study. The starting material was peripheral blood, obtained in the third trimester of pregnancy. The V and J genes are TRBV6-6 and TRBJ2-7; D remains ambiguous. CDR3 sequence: CASTVTAGSYEQYF. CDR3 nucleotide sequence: TGTGCCAGCACAGTAACAGCAGGATCCTACGAGCAGTACTTC.